A single sample gave rise to the 8 T cell receptor beta chains below, sequenced in a study of beta chain features in type 1 diabetes. TCRB transcripts that were expressed got sequenced, as all of the isolated RNA had been reverse transcribed. This table comes from immunoSEQ multiplex PCR, and its TCRdb copy is limited to in-frame clones, with some not included. The sample records just over 600,000 clones, roughly a sixth being singletons. Sequencing was performed on naive CD4+ T cells from blood. The receptors were gathered from a man aged 18 to 35 in good health.

To note about this clone: The sample holds other DNA sequences that translate to the same CDR3. The chain uses TRBV7-9 and TRBJ2-7, with unresolved D. The V gene's germline CDR1 is SEHNR and CDR2 FQNEAQ (reference sequence). This CDR3 is 11 amino acids long. The V end lost 3 bases, the J end lost 1 base, and 1 base lay between the germline ends. For the CDR3, the DNA is TGTGCCAGCAGCTTTTCCTACGAGCAGTACTTC. As protein: CASSFSYEQYF.

This clone was observed a handful of times. The chain has TRBV13 and TRBJ2-1, with TRBD1 identical over 8 bases. CDR1 and CDR2 (germline): PRHDT, FYEKMQ (reference sequence). This CDR3 comprises 18 residues. V dropped 0 bases and J dropped 2; count of bases not matched to a gene: 9. The CDR3 nucleotides read TGTGCCAGCAGCTTAGGTCACGGAGGACAGGGAACCTACAATGAGCAGTTCTTC. Its translation: CASSLGHGGQGTYNEQFF.

The chain employs TRBV9 and TRBJ2-2; 12 nucleotides match TRBD2. This CDR3 comprises 18 residues. Losses at the gene ends were 5 bases for V and 3 bases for J; bases not matched to a gene: 11. CDR1 is SGDLS and CDR2 is YYNGEE in the germline V gene. As DNA, the CDR3 is TGTGCCAGCAGACCGAGGACTAGCGGGATCGCCGACACCGGGGAGCTGTTTTTT. This sequence encodes CASRPRTSGIADTGELFF. The full variable domain, completed using reference TRBV9 and TRBJ2-2, is DSGVTQTPKHLITATGQRVTLRCSPRSGDLSVYWYQQSLDQGLQFLIQYYNGEERAKGNILERFSAQQFPDLHSELNLSSLELGDSALYFCASRPRTSGIADTGELFFGEGSRLTVL.

This clone was observed a few times. The rearrangement joins TRBV30 to TRBJ2-7, with D unresolved. Per the germline V gene, CDR1 is GTSNPN and CDR2 is SVGIG (reference sequence). Trimming left V 0 bases short and J 6 bases short, with 15 bases between. The CDR3 is made up of 14 amino acids. The CDR3 DNA reads TGTGCCTGGAGTGTACGGGTTCTTGCCTTCGAGCAGTACTTC. It yields the protein CAWSVRVLAFEQYF.

This clone has just a few counts. This chain connects TRBV7-8 to TRBJ1-5, with a possible D match to TRBD1 (6 bases). Trimming shortened V by 2 bases and J by 3 bases, and 17 bases separated the two germline ends. Per the germline V gene, CDR1 is SGHVS and CDR2 is FQNEAQ. This CDR3 has 17 residues. CDR3: CASSLRGRGAINQPQHF. CDR3 DNA sequence: TGTGCCAGCAGCTTACGGGGACGGGGGGCTATCAATCAGCCCCAGCATTTT.

The genes are TRBV7-9 and TRBJ2-5; 7 positions match TRBD1. This CDR3 comprises 16 residues. Per the germline V gene, CDR1 is SEHNR and CDR2 is FQNEAQ (reference sequence). Losses at the gene ends were 7 bases for V and 2 bases for J; bases not matched to a gene: 13. CDR3: CASTSYRDRRQETQYF. The DNA for the CDR3 is TGTGCCAGCACCTCGTACCGGGACAGAAGACAAGAGACCCAGTACTTC.

This clone was seen only a few times. The chain recombines TRBV28 with TRBJ2-1, with TRBD2 matching over 13 bases. The CDR3 spans 16 residues. Trimming removed 3 bases from V and 8 bases from J; junction bases left unmatched: 7. Germline values: CDR1 MDHEN, CDR2 SYDVKM. CDR3 nucleotide sequence: TGTGCCAGCAGTTTGGGACTAGCGGGATTCTCTTATGAGCAGTTCTTC. Amino acids: CASSLGLAGFSYEQFF. Variable domain in full (rest from reference TRBV28 and TRBJ2-1): DVKVTQSSRYLVKRTGEKVFLECVQDMDHENMFWYRQDPGLGLRLIYFSYDVKMKEKGDIPEGYSVSREKKERFSLILESASTNQTSMYLCASSLGLAGFSYEQFFGPGTRLTVL.

The chain uses TRBV15 and TRBJ1-6; 8 bases agree with TRBD1. The CDR3 is made up of 15 amino acids. Trimming took 2 bases from V and 10 from J; bases not matched to a gene: 7. Looked up from germline, CDR1 is LNHNV and CDR2 is YYDKDF (reference sequence). CDR3 in amino acids: CATSRNDRGGSPLHF. The DNA of the CDR3 is TGTGCCACCAGCAGAAACGACAGGGGTGGGTCACCCCTCCACTTT.